The 6 T cell receptor beta chains in this list originate from one sample, sequenced in a study of blood T cell repertoires in COVID-19 (dated by TCRdb to 2020 to 2021). Library prep was done by the immunoSEQ multiplex PCR assay. Imported from immuneACCESS, the table was reduced by TCRdb to in-frame sequences with V and J called. These copies leave out some clones; in studies compared against another copy, an unresolved V gene accounts for under half, and the cause of the remainder is not known. The sample table records hundreds of thousands of clones; about 90% of these occur just once. The top ten constitute less than 2.5% of the sample. Sequencing was carried out using peripheral blood. These TCRs come from a man aged 18 to 30 with active or convalescent COVID-19.

V and J are TRBV5-6 and TRBJ1-2, with 9 positions matching TRBD1. This CDR3 spans 15 amino acids. V shed 7 bases, J shed 4 bases, and the junction held 11 bases outside the gene matches. Germline-derived CDR1 and CDR2 are SGHDT and YYEEEE. CDR3 nucleotide sequence: TGTGCCAGCGCGTTACAGGGGGCGCGGTTCTATGGCTACACCTTC. This encodes CASALQGARFYGYTF.

CDR3: CASSPDRTGANVLTF. Here the CDR3 DNA reads TGTGCCAGCTCACCTGACAGGACTGGGGCCAACGTCCTGACTTTC. V gene TRBV18 combines with J gene TRBJ2-6; D may be TRBD1 (6 bases). V was trimmed by 3 bases and J by 2 bases, leaving 8 bases between them. Germline V lookup: CDR1 KGHSH, CDR2 LQKENI. The CDR3 contains 15 residues.

The chain uses TRBV12-3 or TRBV12-4 and TRBJ2-4; 7 nucleotides agree with TRBD1. V shed 5 bases and J 6 bases; nucleotides not matched to a gene: 4. This CDR3 is built from 13 residues. The CDR3 DNA reads as TGTGCCAGCAGTGCGACAGGGTTAAACATTCAGTACTTC. It encodes CASSATGLNIQYF.

V and J are TRBV11-3 and TRBJ1-5; 12 bases line up with TRBD1. The CDR3 length is 17 residues. Germline V gene lookup returns CDR1 SGHNT and CDR2 YENEEA. V was pared by 5 bases and J by 6 bases, with 11 bases of the junction left unmatched. The CDR3 here is CASSHKPGTGGCQPQHF. In DNA, the CDR3 is TGTGCCAGCAGCCATAAACCCGGGACAGGGGGCTGTCAGCCCCAGCATTTT.

The rearrangement uses TRBV11-3 and TRBJ2-1, with TRBD2 matching over 8 bases. Germline V gene lookup returns CDR1 SGHNT and CDR2 YENEEA. The length of the CDR3 is 15 residues. V shed 5 bases and J 1 base; nucleotides not matched to a gene: 4. The CDR3 protein is CASSKIAGSYNEQFF. CDR3 nucleotides: TGTGCCAGCAGCAAGATAGCGGGGTCCTACAATGAGCAGTTCTTC.

This clone has more than one count but fewer than ten. The rearrangement uses TRBV7-8 and TRBJ2-1, with 9 bases that match TRBD2. The CDR3 runs to 16 residues. The V segment lost 4 bases and the J segment 2 bases; nucleotides outside the gene matches: 6. Germline-derived CDR1 and CDR2 are SGHVS and FQNEAQ. The CDR3 nucleotides read TGTGCCAGCAGCTATCCGATAGCGGGAGCCTACAATGAGCAGTTCTTC. This gives the protein CASSYPIAGAYNEQFF.